This entry concerns a single TCR beta chain. What it binds is unknown. The data belong to a study of CXCR3-negative and CXCR3-positive naive CD8 T cells. Study summary: There were some 140 million TRB reads altogether, and each library had about 1.5 +/- 0.3 million of them. The study's findings and limits: In naive cells, CXCR3-negative and CXCR3-positive subsets had similar TRBV-TRBJ usage; memory cells differed. Naive cells with CXCR3 showed TRB CDR3s that were more hydrophobic than those in CXCR3-negative naive cells.

UMI-tagged TRB cDNA libraries were built via 5' RACE. With the 5' RACE reads reprocessed, TCRdb shows one record per CDR3 protein and no DNA. The table lists tens of thousands of distinct CDR3 sequences, with 0.53% in the top ten. CDR1 and CDR2 (germline): SQVTM, ANQGSEA. The CDR3 extends over 13 amino acids. The sequencing sample was made of naive CXCR3+ CD8+ T cells from blood. Documented subset: CD45RO-CCR7+CD27+CD95- naive CD8+ T cells expressing CXCR3 (TNR3+). This receptor was taken from a human donor in good health. Some clones in this sample may be carry-over from other donors' samples. The V call is TRBV29-1, the J call TRBJ2-3. This CDR3 is CSVEGASTDTQYF.